These 27 T cell receptor beta chains were sequenced from one sample in a study of sequential checkpoint blockade in melanoma. Sequencing used immunoSEQ multiplex PCR; TCRdb keeps in-frame clones, though not all of them. The sample has 450 to 650 clones, approximately 22% seen once. Treatment in this sample: randomized to nivolumab then ipilimumab (arm A) or the reverse (arm B). The sample was tumor tissue (inferred from file names), taken from a patient given nivolumab and ipilimumab in sequence. These receptors were obtained from a human donor with melanoma.

The chain combines TRBV6-8 with TRBJ2-1, with D possibly TRBD1 on 6 matching bases. The CDR3 consists of 14 residues. Trimming left V 2 bases short and J 9 bases short, with 14 bases between. Germline CDR1 and CDR2: MNHGY and SAAAGT. The CDR3 DNA reads TGTGCCAGCAGTTACCCAGGGGTTACAGGTGAGCAGTTCTTC. This translates into CASSYPGVTGEQFF.

By share, this clone ranks as large (0.1 to 1%). The chain recombines TRBV11-3 with TRBJ2-1; TRBD2 aligns across 7 bases. The germline gives CDR1 SGHNT, CDR2 YENEEA. With 0 bases clipped from V and 6 bases from J, the junction kept 8 bases outside the gene matches. The CDR3 covers 16 residues. The CDR3 sequence is CASSLDRRELPNEQFF. The CDR3 bases are TGTGCCAGCAGCTTAGATCGGCGGGAGCTACCCAATGAGCAGTTCTTC.

Sample share makes this clone medium-sized. The chain links TRBV11-3 to TRBJ2-1; D might be TRBD2 (6 bases). CDR1 is SGHNT and CDR2 is YENEEA in the germline V gene. The CDR3 sequence is 16 residues long. V lost 3 bases to trimming and J lost 0 bases, with 12 bases between them. CDR3 sequence reads: CASSLVVGSSYNEQFF. The CDR3 DNA is TGTGCCAGCAGCTTGGTGGTCGGGAGCTCCTACAATGAGCAGTTCTTC.

This clone was seen only once. The V gene is TRBV19, the J gene TRBJ2-1, with a tentative D call TRBD2 (6 bases). V was pared by 8 bases and J by 7 bases, with 18 bases between. The length of the CDR3 is 14 residues. Germline CDR1 LNHDA, CDR2 SQIVND (reference sequence). The CDR3 spells CASRGGGPTNEQFF. The CDR3 DNA sequence: TGTGCCAGTCGGGGAGGCGGCCCTACAAATGAGCAGTTCTTC.

The rearrangement joins TRBV5-1 to TRBJ2-7, with TRBD2 as a possible D gene (6 bases). Trimming stripped 4 bases from V and 3 bases from J, with 14 bases between. This CDR3 spans 14 amino acids. Germline V lookup: CDR1 SGHRS, CDR2 YFSETQ. The CDR3 spells CASSPSSDYYEQYF. The CDR3 region has the DNA TGCGCCAGCAGCCCTTCTAGCGACTACTACGAGCAGTACTTC.

This clone turned up a few times. The chain has TRBV30 and TRBJ1-2; no clear D. Per the germline V gene, CDR1 is GTSNPN and CDR2 is SVGIG (reference sequence). The CDR3 is made up of 12 amino acids. Deletions cut 0 bases from V and 8 bases from J, with 10 bases between. CDR3 nucleotide sequence: TGTGCCTGGAGTGTAAGCGAAGGGGGCTACACCTTC. Residues: CAWSVSEGGYTF.

This clone was recorded a few times. This chain connects TRBV9 to TRBJ2-2, with TRBD2 matching over 8 bases. Losses at the gene ends were 0 bases for V and 7 bases for J; bases not matched to a gene: 5. CDR1 is SGDLS, CDR2 YYNGEE, per germline. The CDR3 runs 15 residues. The CDR3 here is CASSVGSGSVGELFF. CDR3 DNA sequence: TGTGCCAGCAGCGTAGGGAGCGGGAGCGTCGGGGAGCTGTTTTTT.

This clone turned up a few times. V usage is TRBV6-8 and J usage is TRBJ2-5, with D perhaps assigned TRBD1 or TRBD2 (5 bases each). Germline loops: CDR1 MNHGY, CDR2 SAAAGT. CDR3 length equals 17 residues. With 1 base removed from V and 3 bases from J, the gap between germline ends came to 18 bases. The CDR3 loop reads CASSYFLGTGVEETQYF. The DNA of the CDR3 is TGTGCCAGCAGTTACTTTTTGGGGACCGGCGTCGAAGAGACCCAGTACTTC.

The chain joins TRBV14 to TRBJ1-1; TRBD1 is a possible D gene (5 bases). Looked up from germline, CDR1 is SGHDN and CDR2 is FVKESK. The CDR3 totals 15 residues. V dropped 4 bases and J dropped 1 base, with 13 bases sitting between them. The CDR3 nucleotides read TGTGCCAGCAGCCCACTTCAGGGTAAGAACACTGAAGCTTTCTTT. Translated, it gives CASSPLQGKNTEAFF.

Only a few counts were recorded for this clone. V usage is TRBV6-8 and J usage is TRBJ1-4; TRBD1 might be the D (5 bases). With 6 bases removed from V and 3 bases from J, the gap between germline ends came to 11 bases. CDR3 length: 14 amino acids. CDR1 and CDR2 (germline): MNHGY, SAAAGT. The CDR3 is CASSTGTANEKLFF. DNA of the CDR3: TGTGCCAGCAGCACCGGGACTGCTAATGAAAAACTGTTTTTT.

This clone qualifies as large. The chain recombines TRBV12-2 with TRBJ1-1. TRBV12-2 is tagged as a pseudogene. The CDR3 is 15 amino acids. This chain's CDR3 is CATVNLGSMNTEAFF. CDR3 nucleotides: TGTGCCACCGTTAATTTAGGGTCCATGAACACTGAAGCTTTCTTT.

Sample share makes this clone medium-sized (0.01 to 0.1%). The J gene is TRBJ2-4, the V gene TRBV11-3; TRBD2 aligns across 7 bases. CDR3 size: 16 residues. Trimming removed 0 bases from V and 4 bases from J; junction bases left unmatched: 6. Germline CDR1 and CDR2: SGHNT and YENEEA. CDR3 in DNA: TGTGCCAGCAGCTTAGAAAGCGGGGTAACTAAAAACATTCAGTACTTC. Protein: CASSLESGVTKNIQYF. Full variable domain (remainder filled in from reference TRBV11-3 and TRBJ2-4): EAGVVQSPRYKIIEKKQPVAFWCNPISGHNTLYWYLQNLGQGPELLIRYENEEAVDDSQLPKDRFSAERLKGVDSTLKIQPAELGDSAVYLCASSLESGVTKNIQYFGAGTRLSVL.

This chain uses TRBV29-1 with TRBJ1-1; TRBD1 matches at 9 bases. This CDR3 region has 13 residues. J lost 2 bases, V lost 7 bases, and 5 bases had no gene match. From germline, CDR1 is SQVTM and CDR2 ANQGSEA. In nucleotides, the CDR3 is TGCAGCGGCGCGACAGGGGGTAACACTGAAGCTTTCTTT. As protein: CSGATGGNTEAFF. Full variable domain (rest looked up from reference TRBV29-1 and TRBJ1-1): SAVISQKPSRDICQRGTSLTIQCQVDSQVTMMFWYRQQPGQSLTLIATANQGSEATYESGFVIDKFPISRPNLTFSTLTVSNMSPEDSSIYLCSGATGGNTEAFFGQGTRLTVV.

This clone is labeled medium-sized. The V call is TRBV11-3, the J call TRBJ2-7, with 8 bases aligning to TRBD2. The V and J ends lost 1 base and 2 bases, in that order; junction bases with no gene match: 7. This CDR3 has 16 residues. Germline CDR1 SGHNT, CDR2 YENEEA. For the CDR3, the DNA is TGTGCCAGCAGCTTAGGGCCTAGCGGGCTTACCTACGAGCAGTACTTC. Translated, it gives CASSLGPSGLTYEQYF.

This clone is judged medium-sized. The chain uses TRBV11-3 and TRBJ2-5, with TRBD1 as a possible D gene (6 bases). The CDR3 loop spans 14 amino acids. Germline CDR1 and CDR2: SGHNT and YENEEA. The germline V and J ends were trimmed by 6 bases and 2 bases, with 13 bases remaining between them. CDR3 sequence reads: CASSPFRGQETQYF. DNA for the CDR3: TGTGCCAGCAGTCCCTTCAGGGGACAAGAGACCCAGTACTTC. The variable domain in full, completed from reference TRBV11-3 and TRBJ2-5, reads EAGVVQSPRYKIIEKKQPVAFWCNPISGHNTLYWYLQNLGQGPELLIRYENEEAVDDSQLPKDRFSAERLKGVDSTLKIQPAELGDSAVYLCASSPFRGQETQYFGPGTRLLVL.

This clone counts as medium-sized. The J gene is TRBJ2-7, the V gene TRBV11-3; D is unclear. The germline gives CDR1 SGHNT, CDR2 YENEEA. V was trimmed by 5 bases and J by 6 bases, leaving 23 bases between them. This CDR3 is 16 amino acids long. The CDR3, as DNA: TGTGCCAGCAGCCCGTCCTCTGGGAAAGCCCTAGGCGAGCAGTACTTC. Its translation: CASSPSSGKALGEQYF.

The chain joins TRBV18 to TRBJ2-1; D is unresolved. CDR3 length equals 17 residues. Germline CDR1 KGHSH, CDR2 LQKENI. Trimming took off 2 bases at V and 0 bases at J, with 14 bases between the two ends. The CDR3 protein is CASSPNLGGSSYNEQFF. The CDR3 DNA reads as TGTGCCAGCTCACCAAATCTTGGCGGAAGCTCCTACAATGAGCAGTTCTTC.

This clone occurred a few times. J is TRBJ2-3 and V is TRBV4-1; maybe TRBD2 (6 bases). Germline CDR1 and CDR2: MGHRA and YSYEKL. The CDR3 sequence is 17 residues long. Trimming removed 1 base from V and 3 bases from J, with 17 bases in between. The CDR3 is CASSQGRSGLKTDTQYF. CDR3 coding DNA: TGCGCCAGCAGCCAAGGCCGGAGCGGGTTAAAAACAGATACGCAGTATTTT.

The V call is TRBV19, the J call TRBJ2-1, with TRBD2 identical over 7 bases. The CDR3 spans 17 residues. The V gene's germline CDR1 is LNHDA and CDR2 SQIVND (reference sequence). Losses at the gene ends were 7 bases for V and 0 bases for J; bases not matched to a gene: 12. The CDR3 reads CASTTRDYLFSYNEQFF. CDR3 bases: TGTGCCAGTACAACCCGGGACTACCTATTCTCCTACAATGAGCAGTTCTTC.

In this sample, this clone is medium-sized. The rearrangement joins TRBV11-3 to TRBJ2-2, with 9 bases fitting TRBD1. V lost 2 bases to trimming and J lost 10 bases; unmatched junction nucleotides: 11. This CDR3 contains 16 residues. Germline values: CDR1 SGHNT, CDR2 YENEEA. This CDR3 is CASSLWGTGYTVELFF. The DNA for the CDR3 is TGTGCCAGCAGCTTATGGGGGACAGGGTACACTGTGGAGCTGTTTTTT.

This clone is medium-sized (0.01 to 0.1%) by share. The chain uses TRBV11-3 and TRBJ2-5; 9 bases are a match to TRBD2. J lost 4 bases, V lost 1 base, and 7 bases had no gene match. There are 16 residues in the CDR3. Germline assignment: CDR1 SGHNT and CDR2 YENEEA. The CDR3 reads CASSLGFAGGRETQYF. The CDR3 DNA sequence: TGTGCCAGCAGCTTAGGGTTTGCGGGAGGGCGAGAGACCCAGTACTTC.

This clone ranks as large. The chain employs TRBV6-8 and TRBJ1-3, with D uncertain. This CDR3 region has 13 residues. Trimming took 10 bases from V and 4 from J, leaving 14 bases between them. The germline CDR1 and CDR2 sequences are MNHGY and SAAAGT. This CDR3 is CAINSGKGNTIYF. CDR3 in DNA: TGTGCCATCAACTCCGGGAAGGGAAACACCATATATTTT.

This clone is medium-sized within its sample. In DNA form, the CDR3 reads TGTGCCAGCAGCTCCTGGACTAGCCGGAACACCGGGGAGCTGTTTTTT. Amino acid sequence: CASSSWTSRNTGELFF. The chain is built from TRBV11-3 and TRBJ2-2, with 8 positions matching TRBD2. Germline-derived CDR1 and CDR2 are SGHNT and YENEEA. V was pared by 4 bases and J by 1 base, with 5 bases of the junction left unmatched. The CDR3 consists of 16 residues.

The table lists this clone with a few counts. This chain joins TRBV6-8 and TRBJ2-3, with 7 bases fitting TRBD1. The CDR3 length is 16 residues. Germline CDR1 MNHGY, CDR2 SAAAGT. With 4 bases clipped from V and 1 base from J, the junction kept 8 bases outside the gene matches. The CDR3 nucleotides are TGTGCCAGCAGTTCGACAGGGAGAGGTGGCACAGATACGCAGTATTTT. Translation: CASSSTGRGGTDTQYF.

V and J are TRBV19 and TRBJ1-5, with D possibly TRBD1 on 5 matching bases. There are 15 residues in the CDR3. Trimming cost V 7 bases and J 7 bases, with 20 bases left between them. Germline V gene data show CDR1 as LNHDA and CDR2 as SQIVND (reference sequence). The CDR3: CASTAMWGVDQPQHF. CDR3 nucleotide sequence: TGTGCCAGTACCGCAATGTGGGGCGTAGACCAGCCCCAGCATTTT.

A few counts support this clone. This chain links TRBV30 with TRBJ2-2; D possibly corresponds to TRBD2 (7 bases). Deletions cut 0 bases from V and 7 bases from J, with 18 bases between. CDR1 is GTSNPN and CDR2 is SVGIG in the germline V gene (reference sequence). This CDR3 comprises 16 residues. This CDR3 is CAWSVGLGGGNGELFF. The CDR3 DNA reads as TGTGCCTGGAGTGTAGGATTAGGGGGAGGGAACGGGGAGCTGTTTTTT.

Relative to its sample, this clone is large. The rearrangement joins TRBV11-3 to TRBJ2-1; TRBD1 agrees at 7 bases. This CDR3 is built from 15 residues. Germline CDR1 SGHNT, CDR2 YENEEA. Trimming at V came to 5 bases and at J to 7 bases, leaving 11 bases not matched to a gene. The CDR3 DNA sequence: TGTGCCAGCAGCCTCCGGGACAGTGATCCAAATGAGCAGTTCTTC. Protein product: CASSLRDSDPNEQFF.